This entry lists 18 T cell receptor beta chains sequenced from one sample in a study of pediatric ulcerative colitis. Sequencing used immunoSEQ multiplex PCR; TCRdb keeps in-frame clones, though not all of them. The data show 55,000 to 65,000 clones, 77% seen once. Material: blood. The receptors stem from a boy between 10 and 17 years old with moderate ulcerative colitis.

The chain carries TRBV29-1 and TRBJ2-7; 9 positions match TRBD1. The J segment lost 3 bases and the V segment lost 0 bases, leaving 15 bases of the junction unmatched. Germline-derived CDR1 and CDR2 are SQVTM and ANQGSEA. The CDR3 has 18 residues. The CDR3 region has the DNA TGCAGCGTTGAAGATCGTATGAGGGCGGGACAGGGTCACTACGAGCAGTACTTC. Amino acid sequence: CSVEDRMRAGQGHYEQYF.

The chain carries TRBV13 and TRBJ2-3; tentative D call: TRBD2 (7 bases). Looked up from germline, CDR1 is PRHDT and CDR2 is FYEKMQ (reference sequence). The V end was cut by 3 bases, the J end by 3 bases, with 13 bases between. This CDR3 region has 15 residues. CDR3 region: CASSFGLGGTDTQYF. The CDR3 coding sequence is TGTGCCAGCAGCTTCGGACTAGGGGGGACAGATACGCAGTATTTT.

The rearrangement joins TRBV19 to TRBJ1-2, with 9 bases lining up with TRBD1. The CDR3 has 16 amino acids. V was pared by 9 bases and J by 5 bases, with 16 bases of the junction left unmatched. Germline V gene data show CDR1 as LNHDA and CDR2 as SQIVND (reference sequence). CDR3: CASTGINRGRRYGYTF. In nucleotides, the CDR3 is TGTGCCAGCACGGGGATTAACAGGGGGCGCAGATATGGCTACACCTTC.

V is TRBV27 and J is TRBJ1-4; no reliable D call. V lost 3 bases to trimming and J lost 6 bases, with 14 bases between them. The CDR3 is made up of 15 amino acids. CDR1 is MNHEY and CDR2 is SMNVEV in the germline V gene (reference sequence). The DNA for the CDR3 is TGTGCCAGCAGTTTCGCCACCGGTCTGGATGAAAAACTGTTTTTT. It codes for CASSFATGLDEKLFF.

In its sample, this clone was seen once. V usage is TRBV27 and J usage is TRBJ1-5; D may be TRBD1 (5 bases). V lost 6 bases and J 1 base, leaving 10 bases between the germline ends. Germline V gene sequence: CDR1 MNHEY, CDR2 SMNVEV (reference sequence). The CDR3 is made up of 14 amino acids. The CDR3 protein is CASRPRASNQPQHF. CDR3 bases: TGTGCCAGCAGGCCCAGGGCCAGCAATCAGCCCCAGCATTTT.

The CDR3 nucleotides read TGTGCCAGCAGCCCCGGCGGGACTCTGGATCAGCCCCAGCATTTT. Encoded protein: CASSPGGTLDQPQHF. The rearrangement links TRBV11-1 to TRBJ1-5, with TRBD1 as a possible D gene (5 bases). This CDR3 is built from 15 residues. Trimming pared 5 bases from V and 5 bases from J, leaving 16 bases between. Germline CDR1 is SGHAT and CDR2 is FQDESV (reference sequence). Combining the CDR3 with reference TRBV11-1 and TRBJ1-5 gives the whole variable domain EAEVAQSPRYKITEKSQAVAFWCDPISGHATLYWYRQILGQGPELLVQFQDESVVDDSQLPKDRFSAERLKGVDSTLKIQPAELGDSAMYLCASSPGGTLDQPQHFGDGTRLSIL.

V usage is TRBV27 and J usage is TRBJ2-2; D perhaps matches TRBD2 (6 bases). CDR1 MNHEY and CDR2 SMNVEV come from the germline V gene (reference sequence). There are 17 residues in the CDR3. Trimming removed 1 base at V and 4 bases at J, with 16 bases between. CDR3 loop: CASSLWRGPLFTGELFF. CDR3 sequence (DNA): TGTGCCAGCAGTTTATGGAGGGGACCTTTATTCACCGGGGAGCTGTTTTTT.

The chain employs TRBV19 and TRBJ2-3; the D is unclear. The CDR3 contains 15 residues. V lost 5 bases to trimming and J lost 6 bases, with 18 bases between them. The V gene's germline CDR1 is LNHDA and CDR2 SQIVND (reference sequence). CDR3 in DNA: TGTGCCAGTAGTCACATAGTAAGGCCTAGGGATACGCAGTATTTT. Translation: CASSHIVRPRDTQYF.

This chain links TRBV27 with TRBJ2-1, with TRBD2 matching over 13 bases. J was trimmed by 1 base and V by 5 bases; bases with no gene match: 8. The germline CDR1 and CDR2 sequences are MNHEY and SMNVEV (reference sequence). The CDR3 is 18 amino acids. Here the CDR3 reads CASSPRTSGRPSYNEQFF. The CDR3 DNA is TGTGCCAGCAGTCCGCGGACTAGCGGGAGACCTTCCTACAATGAGCAGTTCTTC.

This sequence joins TRBV19 and TRBJ1-5; no clear D. V lost 3 bases, J lost 4 bases, and 7 bases lay in between. The CDR3 length is 13 residues. Germline values: CDR1 LNHDA, CDR2 SQIVND (reference sequence). The CDR3 DNA follows: TGTGCCAGTAGTATCGCGCCGAATCAGCCCCAGCATTTT. Its translation: CASSIAPNQPQHF.

This clone was detected a few times. The chain joins TRBV19 to TRBJ2-7, with 9 positions matching TRBD1. Losses at the gene ends were 3 bases for V and 4 bases for J; bases not matched to a gene: 4. CDR1 is LNHDA, CDR2 SQIVND, per germline (reference sequence). This CDR3 is 14 amino acids long. CDR3 DNA: TGTGCCAGTAGTATCGGACAGGGGTCTTACGAGCAGTACTTC. Translation gives CASSIGQGSYEQYF.

The chain combines TRBV27 with TRBJ2-1, with 7 bases aligning to TRBD1. The ends lost 6 bases at V and 0 bases at J; junction bases unmatched: 8. Germline V gene sequence: CDR1 MNHEY, CDR2 SMNVEV (reference sequence). The CDR3 consists of 16 residues. The DNA for the CDR3 is TGTGCCAGCAGGTTAGACAGGGTGAGCTCCTACAATGAGCAGTTCTTC. It encodes CASRLDRVSSYNEQFF.

The chain combines TRBV5-1 with TRBJ2-7; 13 positions agree with TRBD2. The V segment lost 5 bases and the J segment 7 bases; nucleotides outside the gene matches: 3. CDR1 is SGHRS and CDR2 is YFSETQ in the germline V gene. CDR3 length equals 13 residues. The CDR3, as DNA: TGCGCCAGCAGACTAGCGGGGGGGCATGAGCAGTACTTC. This codes for CASRLAGGHEQYF.

V and J are TRBV2 and TRBJ1-5; possible D gene TRBD1, 6 bases. Germline assignment: CDR1 SNHLY and CDR2 FYNNEI. The V end lost 4 bases, the J end lost 8 bases, and 15 bases lay between the germline ends. CDR3 length: 14 residues. CDR3 in DNA: TGTGCCAGCAGTGGGTCGGGGGCGCGGGAGCCCCAGCATTTT. Its protein is CASSGSGAREPQHF.

The chain uses TRBV5-1 and TRBJ2-2; 8 nucleotides match TRBD2. Germline V gives CDR1 SGHRS, CDR2 YFSETQ. The CDR3 is 15 amino acids. The trim removed 3 bases at V and 1 base at J, leaving 2 bases unmatched. For the CDR3, the DNA is TGCGCCAGCAGCTGGACTAGCCTGAACACCGGGGAGCTGTTTTTT. Translating gives CASSWTSLNTGELFF.

The chain has TRBV5-8 and TRBJ1-2, with D unclear. Trimming left V 8 bases short and J 0 bases short, with 17 bases between. The CDR3 sequence is 15 residues long. CDR1 and CDR2 (germline): SGHTS, YDEGEE. The CDR3 loop reads CARTLKAVANYGYTF. CDR3 nucleotides: TGTGCCAGGACCCTTAAAGCTGTAGCTAACTATGGCTACACCTTC.

The CDR3 nucleotides are TGTGCCAGCAGCTTTAGACGGGACACTGAAGCTTTCTTT. This encodes CASSFRRDTEAFF. The chain recombines TRBV11-2 with TRBJ1-1, with D unresolved. Germline loops: CDR1 SGHAT, CDR2 FQNNGV. The CDR3 runs 13 residues. V was trimmed by 3 bases and J by 3 bases, leaving 8 bases between them.

The chain has TRBV9 and TRBJ2-2; no reliable D call. CDR3 length: 13 amino acids. Germline CDR1 is SGDLS and CDR2 is YYNGEE. V shed 0 bases and J shed 6 bases, with 6 bases lying between them. DNA for the CDR3: TGTGCCAGCAGCGTAGCTGCGTCCGGGGAGCTGTTTTTT. As protein: CASSVAASGELFF.